This T cell receptor (beta chain) emerged from a study of blood T cell repertoires in COVID-19. Turning to the study itself: COVID-19 samples from acute and convalescent phases originated in the United States, Italy and Spain. In each case, the material was cDNA or gDNA derived from T cells, B-cell-depleted T cells, or PBMCs.

Original methodology: By means of reference gene primer amplification, nucleated cell counts were estimated. Measured with immunoSEQ multiplex PCR; TCRdb has only the in-frame clones, and not every one. The V and J calls and the clone size are those of that table, but D and trimming were determined from the DNA. The sample lists under 250,000 clones; roughly 81% were seen once. Germline V gene data show CDR1 as MDHEN and CDR2 as SYDVKM. The CDR3 sequence is 17 residues long. J was trimmed by 4 bases and V by 1 base; bases with no gene match: 12. Specimen: peripheral blood. The V gene is TRBV28, the J gene TRBJ2-7; 8 bases map to TRBD2. The clonotype originates from a woman aged 50 to 60 with active or convalescent COVID-19. The CDR3 nucleotides read TGTGCCAGCAGTTTATCTATTGGAGCGGGAGCTTTGTACGAGCAGTACTTC. Its protein product is CASSLSIGAGALYEQYF.